This T cell receptor (beta chain) comes out of a study of human T cells and chemical hapten exposure (dated by TCRdb to about 2021). In terms of the full investigation: For sensitization, 2% DPC in acetone was applied to a 2 cm by 2 cm area of upper inner arm skin. Patients additionally received weekly therapeutic DPC doses to the scalp throughout the approximately 25-week study period. Patch tests used Finn chambers with 0.01% DPC on the upper back, scored after 6 days by International Contact Dermatitis Research Group standards. The mostly female patient cohort included alopecia areata with under or over 50% scalp involvement, alopecia totalis and alopecia universalis. Libraries were combined into a pool for sequencing, and differences in TCR yield between samples came mainly from small differences in library volumes within the pool. This study followed changes in the peripheral blood TCR repertoire in vivo during primary and secondary sensitization of alopecia patients to the hapten diphenylcyclopropenone (DPC). Blood samples were taken from patients before sensitization (week 0) and at 2, 6 and about 24 weeks after DPC sensitization. Around 29 alopecia patients provided blood for TCR sequencing at one to four time points (pre-sensitization, 2, 6 and 24 weeks).

About this clonotype: Its target antigen remains unknown. No quality values exist for individual bases; no much larger clone is one base distant.

Taken with the paper, the label for time point translates to: patch test 3, about 24 weeks after DPC sensitization. Sample treatment or condition, as interpreted from the label and publication: therapeutic diphenylcyclopropenone sensitization with weekly scalp DPC. At each patch-test visit, blood was drawn before the patch test was applied. Eligible patients were aged 18 to 70, diagnosed with alopecia, deemed suitable for DPC therapy, and excluded if pregnant. Unfractionated whole blood was collected in Tempus Blood RNA tubes, and total RNA was extracted from that blood. The full study reports these points: Because all patients had alopecia, a presumed autoimmune disease, the immune response of the patients might differ from that of healthy individuals. Patch test score was positively correlated with the number of PT1 expanded TCRs, with significance at thresholds 8, 16 and 32 but not at 4. Repeated subsampling changed both the strength of the expansion versus patch-test correlation and the threshold at which that correlation became significant. Significantly more large CDR3 similarity clusters were formed by expanded TCRs than by pre-sensitization or healthy control sets, consistent with antigen-driven responses. DPC sensitization did not change how many TCRs were above 1 in 1000 frequency, and no evidence was found of alterations in global repertoire structure.

The library was built by means of RACE. Instrument used: NextSeq 500. Library preparation attached unique molecular identifiers to individual cDNA molecules for quantitative, reproducible TCR counting. For every blood RNA sample, sequencing covered both the TCR alpha and TCR beta chains. Per the authors' processing: Samples had a median of around 92,000 TCRs, with a range from roughly 20,000 to 700,000. V, J and CDR3 annotation of the TCR reads was performed with the Decombinator software suite. For PS versus PT1 abundance plots, all samples were subsampled to the same number of TCRs (28,000). Expanded TCRs were defined as absent before sensitization and observed at least eight times at the 2-week time point. The raw public reads went through TCRdb reprocessing: fastp at Q25, MiXCR clone calling, in-frame beta chains kept. Each CDR3 protein gets just one entry, which takes the most common genes and DNA from the rows behind it. The V and J calls shown here were made by TCRdb, not taken from the authors' results. This sample comprises 100,000 to 120,000 distinct CDR3 sequences, 30% to 35% of them detected only once. In total, the top ten clones hold around 2.8% of the sample.

The sequence came from a man aged 40-49 years with alopecia areata. Some clones in this sample may be carry-over from other donors' samples. The sequences come from whole blood, collected in connection with sensitization to the hapten diphenylcyclopropenone (DPC).

The DNA sequence is given as TGTGCCAGCAGTACCATACAAATTGGGGTCACAGGGCGCACAGATACGCAGTATTTT. It translates as CASSTIQIGVTGRTDTQYF. The chain employs TRBV6-6 and TRBJ2-3, with TRBD1 perhaps the D gene, on 6 matching bases. The CDR3 goes from the cysteine to the phenylalanine over 19 residues. Of all the DNA, just the CDR3 is kept, 57 bases in frame from base 1. Relative to germline, V is 5 bases shorter and J is 1 base shorter, with 25 bases between their ends. The germline V gene (reference sequence) specifies MNHNY as CDR1 and SVGAGI as CDR2.